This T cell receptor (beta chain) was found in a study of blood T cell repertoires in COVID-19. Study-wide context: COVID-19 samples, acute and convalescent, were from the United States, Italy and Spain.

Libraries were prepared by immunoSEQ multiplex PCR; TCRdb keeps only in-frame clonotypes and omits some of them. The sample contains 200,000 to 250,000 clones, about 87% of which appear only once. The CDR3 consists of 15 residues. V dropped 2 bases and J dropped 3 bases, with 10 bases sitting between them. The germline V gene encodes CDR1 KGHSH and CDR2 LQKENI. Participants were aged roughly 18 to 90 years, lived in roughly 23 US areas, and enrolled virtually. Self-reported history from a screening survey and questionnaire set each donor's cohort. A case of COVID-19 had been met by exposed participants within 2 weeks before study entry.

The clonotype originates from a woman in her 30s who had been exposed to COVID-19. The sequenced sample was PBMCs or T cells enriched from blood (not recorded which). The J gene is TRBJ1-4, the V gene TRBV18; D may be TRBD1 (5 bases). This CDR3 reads CASSPRGQANEKLFF. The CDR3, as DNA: TGTGCCAGCTCACCAAGGGGTCAGGCTAATGAAAAACTGTTTTTT. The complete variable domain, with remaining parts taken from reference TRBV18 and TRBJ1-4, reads NAGVMQNPRHLVRRRGQEARLRCSPMKGHSHVYWYRQLPEEGLKFMVYLQKENIIDESGMPKERFSAEFPKEGPSILRIQQVVRGDSAAYFCASSPRGQANEKLFFGSGTQLSVL.